This T cell receptor beta chain derives from a study of T cell responses to AZD1222 COVID-19 vaccine. Study results and caveats: CD4 TCRs associated with vaccination spanned spike, dominating at 160-218 and 743-854. Elevations in Spike-specific TCR breadth and depth followed administration of two AZD1222 doses. Close to half of spike-specific TCRs reportedly recognize unmutated variant regions.

Note on this clone: What it recognizes is unknown.

Looked up from germline, CDR1 is SGHNT and CDR2 is YYREEE (reference sequence). This CDR3 spans 17 amino acids. J lost 8 bases, V lost 3 bases, and 11 bases had no gene match. Some clones are missing from TCRdb's copy, which holds only in-frame ones; the method was immunoSEQ multiplex PCR. The repertoire holds some 120,000 clones, with approximately 83% as singletons. The sample in question was peripheral blood, obtained on day 0 of MenACWY control vaccination. This receptor was taken from an adult in good health. The chain combines TRBV5-4 with TRBJ1-6; 10 nucleotides agree with TRBD1. CDR3 DNA: TGTGCCAGCAGCTCTGCGCTCCGGACAGGGGGGTATTCACCCCTCCACTTT. As protein: CASSSALRTGGYSPLHF.